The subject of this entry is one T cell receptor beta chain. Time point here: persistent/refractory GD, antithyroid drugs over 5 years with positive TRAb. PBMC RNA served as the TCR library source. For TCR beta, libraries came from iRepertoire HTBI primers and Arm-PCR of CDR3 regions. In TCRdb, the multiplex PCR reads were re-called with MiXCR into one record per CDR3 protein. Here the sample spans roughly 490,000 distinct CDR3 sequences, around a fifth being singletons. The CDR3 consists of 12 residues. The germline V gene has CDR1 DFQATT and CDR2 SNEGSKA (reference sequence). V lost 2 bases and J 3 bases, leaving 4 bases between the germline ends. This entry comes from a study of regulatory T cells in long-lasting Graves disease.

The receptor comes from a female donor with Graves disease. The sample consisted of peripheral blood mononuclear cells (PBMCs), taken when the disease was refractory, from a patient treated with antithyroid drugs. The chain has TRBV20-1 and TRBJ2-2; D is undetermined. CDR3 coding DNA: TGCAGTGCTAGACAGCACACCGGGGAGCTGTTTTTT. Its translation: CSARQHTGELFF.